Following are 12 T cell receptor beta chains from one sample sequenced in a study of blood T cell repertoires in COVID-19. Data came from immunoSEQ multiplex PCR; TCRdb stores just in-frame clones and leaves some out. In the table there are 400,000 to 500,000 clones, more than 80% of which are singletons. The sequenced material came from peripheral blood. The receptors come from a woman aged 30 to 39 with active or convalescent COVID-19.

The chain joins TRBV19 to TRBJ1-5; TRBD1 might be the D (5 bases). V was cut by 5 bases and J by 0 bases, with 14 bases left in between. Germline V CDR1 and CDR2: LNHDA, SQIVND (reference sequence). There are 16 residues in the CDR3. CDR3 sequence: CASSPDRQYSNQPQHF. In DNA form, the CDR3 reads TGTGCCAGTAGTCCAGACCGACAGTATAGCAATCAGCCCCAGCATTTT.

This clone has just one count. The chain joins TRBV18 to TRBJ2-7; 8 bases fit TRBD1. CDR1 is KGHSH and CDR2 is LQKENI in the germline V gene. The CDR3 is made up of 14 amino acids. Germline trimming cut 2 bases from V and 2 bases from J; bases unmatched to any gene: 2. The CDR3 DNA reads TGTGCCAGCTCACCAGAGGACAGGGCCTACGAGCAGTACTTC. Amino acid sequence: CASSPEDRAYEQYF.

The sample holds one count of this clone. The V call is TRBV19, the J call TRBJ1-5; possible D gene TRBD1, 6 bases. This CDR3 spans 16 amino acids. Trimming stripped 4 bases from V and 0 bases from J, with 13 bases between. Germline V lookup: CDR1 LNHDA, CDR2 SQIVND (reference sequence). The CDR3: CASSTSDRHSNQPQHF. CDR3 in DNA: TGTGCCAGTAGTACCTCGGACAGACATAGCAATCAGCCCCAGCATTTT. Supplemented by reference TRBV19 and TRBJ1-5, the full variable domain reads DGGITQSPKYLFRKEGQNVTLSCEQNLNHDAMYWYRQDPGQGLRLIYYSQIVNDFQKGDIAEGYSVSREKKESFPLTVTSAQKNPTAFYLCASSTSDRHSNQPQHFGDGTRLSIL.

The table lists this clone with a count of one. The rearrangement joins TRBV5-1 to TRBJ1-2; 9 bases fit TRBD1. Unmatched junction bases numbered 10, after V lost 4 bases and J lost 0 bases. Germline assignment: CDR1 SGHRS and CDR2 YFSETQ. CDR3 size: 17 residues. CDR3 DNA sequence: TGCGCCAGCAGCCTGGGACCGGGACAGGGATCTAACTATGGCTACACCTTC. Translation: CASSLGPGQGSNYGYTF.

The chain couples TRBV5-1 to TRBJ2-1; D might be TRBD2 (6 bases). Germline V gene sequence: CDR1 SGHRS, CDR2 YFSETQ. V was trimmed by 7 bases and J by 8 bases, leaving 19 bases between them. This CDR3 spans 14 amino acids. The CDR3 is CASALMGGIDEQFF. The CDR3 DNA reads as TGCGCCAGCGCTTTGATGGGAGGTATCGATGAGCAGTTCTTC.

This clone was detected once. The chain uses TRBV5-1 and TRBJ2-7; 9 bases line up with TRBD1. Germline CDR1 and CDR2: SGHRS and YFSETQ. J lost 7 bases, V lost 0 bases, and 5 bases had no gene match. The CDR3 length is 14 residues. CDR3 loop: CASSLGTGADEQYF. The CDR3 nucleotides are TGCGCCAGCAGCTTGGGGACAGGGGCCGATGAGCAGTACTTC.

This clone was observed once. The chain recombines TRBV28 with TRBJ1-2; the D gene is possibly TRBD1 (5 bases). V lost 6 bases to trimming and J lost 3 bases, with 8 bases between them. CDR1 MDHEN and CDR2 SYDVKM come from the germline V gene. CDR3 length: 12 amino acids. The CDR3 reads CASSGGDYGYTF. The CDR3 DNA follows: TGTGCCAGCAGCGGGGGAGACTATGGCTACACCTTC.

This clone has a handful of counts. This chain connects TRBV9 to TRBJ1-6, with D unclear. The CDR3 totals 12 residues. Looked up from germline, CDR1 is SGDLS and CDR2 is YYNGEE. Deletions cut 0 bases from V and 9 bases from J, with 4 bases between. CDR3 nucleotide sequence: TGTGCCAGCAGCGTAGACGGTTCACCCCTCCACTTT. This gives the protein CASSVDGSPLHF.

The chain links TRBV7-6 to TRBJ2-7; 9 nucleotides line up with TRBD1. The V segment lost 5 bases and the J segment 2 bases; nucleotides outside the gene matches: 10. Germline loops: CDR1 SGHVS, CDR2 FNYEAQ. This CDR3 is 16 amino acids long. The CDR3 DNA is TGTGCCAGCAGCGGGCTCCCGGGACAGGGCGCCTACGAGCAGTACTTC. It yields the protein CASSGLPGQGAYEQYF.

The DNA for the CDR3 is TGTGCCAGCAGCGTAGCTGATTTGGCTGAGCAGTTCTTC. Its translation: CASSVADLAEQFF. V gene TRBV9 combines with J gene TRBJ2-1, with D unclear. Germline values: CDR1 SGDLS, CDR2 YYNGEE. V lost 0 bases and J 9 bases, leaving 10 bases between the germline ends. CDR3 length equals 13 residues.

The chain combines TRBV4-1 with TRBJ2-2; no definite D call. The CDR3 contains 13 residues. Trimming took 4 bases from V and 6 from J, leaving 9 bases between them. Germline CDR1 is MGHRA and CDR2 is YSYEKL. DNA for the CDR3: TGCGCCAGCAGCCGGGCCGATTCCGGGGAGCTGTTTTTT. Residues: CASSRADSGELFF.

The rearrangement joins TRBV11-2 to TRBJ1-6; no definite D call. This CDR3 contains 16 residues. The germline V gene encodes CDR1 SGHAT and CDR2 FQNNGV. The ends were cut back, 0 bases at V and 9 bases at J, with 15 bases in the middle. This chain's CDR3 is CASSLDGPPLGSPLHF. CDR3 DNA: TGTGCCAGCAGCTTAGATGGGCCGCCCCTGGGTTCACCCCTCCACTTT.